This TCR beta chain was identified during a study of Ad26.COV2.S vaccination and SARS-CoV-2 variants. V was cut by 5 bases and J by 0 bases, with 7 bases left in between. CDR1 KGHSH and CDR2 LQKENI come from the germline V gene. There are 13 residues in the CDR3. Treatment defined: roughly 18 received Ad26.COV2.S at low or high dose, single or two shots; several received placebo; per-sample allocation not given. Collection of the samples took place on day 63 after the first injection of vaccine or placebo. Clones were read by immunoSEQ multiplex PCR, and TCRdb kept only the in-frame ones, dropping some. The sample holds roughly 380,000 clones; around 83% are singletons and the top ten take 3% to 4%.

The receptor's source is a person between 18 and 60 years old who received the Ad26.COV2.S COVID-19 vaccine or a placebo. The chain combines TRBV18 with TRBJ1-1; D call uncertain. The source was peripheral blood, collected in a trial of Ad26.COV2.S vaccine versus placebo. In nucleotides, the CDR3 is TGTGCCAGCTCATTTCAAATGAACACTGAAGCTTTCTTT. As protein: CASSFQMNTEAFF.